Below are 10 T cell receptor beta chains sequenced from a single sample in a study of identical twins. TCRdb redid the calling of the 5' RACE reads with MiXCR, one entry per CDR3 protein. Of 350,000 to 450,000 distinct CDR3 sequences detected, about 18% appear once; the ten largest clones hold 10% to 15%. The material sequenced was naive T cells sorted from blood. These receptors were collected from a man aged 45-65 years in good health.

This clonotype was seen only a few times. Its ends do not fully match the called genes, so a read error is possible. The chain joins TRBV12-3 or TRBV12-4 to TRBJ2-1; weak D call: TRBD2 (5 bases). The CDR3 spans 13 residues. The CDR3 DNA reads TGTGCCAGCAATTTACGAGGGAAGGGTGAGCAGTTCTTC. Protein: CASNLRGKGEQFF.

This clonotype was counted only a few times. This sequence may be a read error, since a much larger clone differs from it by one base. This chain links TRBV10-3 with TRBJ2-3; no firm D call. CDR3 length: 12 residues. V lost 2 bases, J lost 2 bases, and 2 bases lay in between. From germline, CDR1 is ENHRY and CDR2 SYGVKD. This CDR3 reads CAISENTDTQYF. The CDR3 bases are TGTGCCATCAGTGAGAACACAGATACGCAGTATTTT.

About this clonotype itself: This sequence may be a read error, since a much larger clone differs from it by one base. DNA of the CDR3: TGTGCCAGCAGTCTACGCGAGGCAGGAAACACCATATATTTT. Its protein is CASSLREAGNTIYF. The V gene is TRBV12-3 or TRBV12-4, the J gene TRBJ1-3; D is unclear. V was pared by 5 bases and J by 4 bases, with 12 bases between. The CDR3 runs to 14 residues.

The chain joins TRBV4-2 to TRBJ1-1, with 7 positions matching TRBD1. Trimming cost V 0 bases and J 7 bases; bases outside gene matches: 8. CDR1 LGHNA and CDR2 YNFKEQ come from the germline V gene. The CDR3 covers 15 residues. CDR3 protein: CASSQDARGFDEAFF. The CDR3 nucleotides read TGTGCCAGCAGCCAAGATGCCAGGGGGTTTGATGAAGCTTTCTTT.

The chain combines TRBV10-3 with TRBJ1-1, with TRBD1 as a possible D gene (6 bases). From germline, CDR1 is ENHRY and CDR2 SYGVKD. The V gene lost 7 bases and the J gene lost 1 base, with 13 bases spanning the gap. This CDR3 region has 14 residues. This CDR3 reads CAITEDRENTEAFF. The CDR3, as DNA: TGTGCCATCACCGAGGACAGAGAGAACACTGAAGCTTTCTTT.

This clonotype was observed a handful of times. V and J are TRBV29-1 and TRBJ2-1; D ambiguous. The CDR3 consists of 13 residues. The germline V gene encodes CDR1 SQVTM and CDR2 ANQGSEA. The V end lost 1 base, the J end lost 4 bases, and 8 bases lay between the germline ends. This CDR3 is CSVEGNVYNEQFF. DNA for the CDR3: TGCAGCGTTGAAGGAAATGTGTACAATGAGCAGTTCTTC.

Regarding this clonotype: A junction end diverges from the germline sequence, so it may reflect a read error. The gene calls are TRBV6-5 and TRBJ1-1; D is possibly TRBD1 (5 bases). The CDR3 covers 11 residues. Germline values: CDR1 MNHEY, CDR2 SVGAGI. The CDR3 reads CASSQGRAAFF. The CDR3 DNA reads TGTGCGAGCAGCCAGGGAAGGGCGGCTTTCTTT.

This clonotype occurred many times. The gene calls are TRBV9 and TRBJ2-2; unclear D gene. From germline, CDR1 is SGDLS and CDR2 YYNGEE. CDR3 length: 15 amino acids. V was trimmed by 3 bases and J by 0 bases, leaving 9 bases between them. The CDR3 region is CASSGGWANTGELFF. The CDR3 DNA sequence: TGTGCCAGCAGCGGCGGTTGGGCGAACACCGGGGAGCTGTTTTTT.

This clonotype was found a few times. V and J are TRBV24-1 and TRBJ2-7; D remains unclear. CDR1 and CDR2 from the germline V gene are KGHDR and SFDVKD. This CDR3 has 14 amino acids. V lost 0 bases, J lost 10 bases, and 15 bases lay in between. The CDR3 loop reads CATSDLPNSATQYF. The CDR3 coding sequence is TGTGCCACCAGTGATTTGCCGAATTCCGCGACTCAGTACTTC.

The rearrangement links TRBV7-8 to TRBJ2-3; 11 bases map to TRBD2. J gave up 5 bases and V 4 bases, and 8 bases lay outside the gene matches. Germline CDR1 SGHVS, CDR2 FQNEAQ. The CDR3 sequence is 16 residues long. CDR3 residues: CASSSRLAGFGDTQYF. The DNA of the CDR3 is TGTGCCAGCAGCTCCCGACTAGCGGGGTTTGGAGATACGCAGTATTTT.